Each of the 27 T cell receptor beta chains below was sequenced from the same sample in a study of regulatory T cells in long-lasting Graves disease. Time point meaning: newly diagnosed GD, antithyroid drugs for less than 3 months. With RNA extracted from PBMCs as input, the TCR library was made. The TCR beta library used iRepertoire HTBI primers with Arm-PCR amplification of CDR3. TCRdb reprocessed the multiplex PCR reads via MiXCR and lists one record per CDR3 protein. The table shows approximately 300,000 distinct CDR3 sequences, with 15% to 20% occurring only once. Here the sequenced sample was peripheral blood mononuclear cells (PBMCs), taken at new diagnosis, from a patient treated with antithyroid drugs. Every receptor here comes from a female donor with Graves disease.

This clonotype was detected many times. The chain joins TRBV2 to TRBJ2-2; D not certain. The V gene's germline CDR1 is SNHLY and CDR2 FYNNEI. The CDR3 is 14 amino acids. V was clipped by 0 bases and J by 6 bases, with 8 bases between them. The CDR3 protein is CASSEAQGSGELFF. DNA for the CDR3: TGTGCCAGCAGTGAAGCGCAAGGTTCCGGGGAGCTGTTTTTT.

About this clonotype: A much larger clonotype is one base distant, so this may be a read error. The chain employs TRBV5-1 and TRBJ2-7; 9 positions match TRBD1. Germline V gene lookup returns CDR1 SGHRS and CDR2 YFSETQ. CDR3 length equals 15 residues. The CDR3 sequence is CASGLGQGDDYEQYF. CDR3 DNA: TGCGCCAGCGGCTTGGGACAGGGAGATGACTACGAGCAGTACTTC. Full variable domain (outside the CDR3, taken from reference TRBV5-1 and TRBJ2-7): KAGVTQTPRYLIKTRGQQVTLSCSPISGHRSVSWYQQTPGQGLQFLFEYFSETQRNKGNFPGRFSGRQFSNSRSEMNVSTLELGDSALYLCASGLGQGDDYEQYFGPGTRLTVT.

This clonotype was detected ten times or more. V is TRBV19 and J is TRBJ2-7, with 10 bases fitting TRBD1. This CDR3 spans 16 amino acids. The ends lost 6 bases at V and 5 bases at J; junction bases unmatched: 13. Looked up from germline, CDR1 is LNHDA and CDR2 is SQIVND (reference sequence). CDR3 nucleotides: TGTGCCAGTAGCCGAGGGACAGGGGTTAATAGCGACGAGCAGTACTTC. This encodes CASSRGTGVNSDEQYF.

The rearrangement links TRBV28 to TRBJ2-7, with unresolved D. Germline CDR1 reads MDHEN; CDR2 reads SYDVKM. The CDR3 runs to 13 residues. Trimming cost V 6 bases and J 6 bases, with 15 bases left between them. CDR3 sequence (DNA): TGTGCCAGCAGAGCGAACGGTTTGACCGAGCAGTACTTC. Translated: CASRANGLTEQYF. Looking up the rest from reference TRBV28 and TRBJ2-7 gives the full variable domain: DVKVTQSSRYLVKRTGEKVFLECVQDMDHENMFWYRQDPGLGLRLIYFSYDVKMKEKGDIPEGYSVSREKKERFSLILESASTNQTSMYLCASRANGLTEQYFGPGTRLTVT.

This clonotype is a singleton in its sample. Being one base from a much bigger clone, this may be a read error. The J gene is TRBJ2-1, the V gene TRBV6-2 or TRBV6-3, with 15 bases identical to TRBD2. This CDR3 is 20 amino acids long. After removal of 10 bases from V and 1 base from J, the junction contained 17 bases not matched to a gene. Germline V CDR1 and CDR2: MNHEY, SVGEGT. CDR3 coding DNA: TGTGCCACTGAAAAGATATCGGGACTAGCGGGAGGAGAATCCTACAATGAGCAGTTCTTC. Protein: CATEKISGLAGGESYNEQFF.

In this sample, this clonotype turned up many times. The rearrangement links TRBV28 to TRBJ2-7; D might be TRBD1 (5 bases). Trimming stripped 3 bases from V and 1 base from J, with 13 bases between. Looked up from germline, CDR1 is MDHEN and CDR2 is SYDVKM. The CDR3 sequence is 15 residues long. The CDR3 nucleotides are TGTGCCAGCAGTTTTGTGGCAGGGTCGTCCTACGAGCAGTACTTC. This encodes CASSFVAGSSYEQYF.

CDR3 amino acids: CSARGGYEQYF. In DNA form, the CDR3 reads TGCAGTGCCCGGGGGGGCTACGAGCAGTACTTC. V is TRBV20-1 and J is TRBJ2-7, with 8 bases matching TRBD2. The CDR3 consists of 11 residues. CDR1 is DFQATT and CDR2 is SNEGSKA in the germline V gene (reference sequence). After removal of 6 bases from V and 3 bases from J, the junction contained 1 base not matched to a gene.

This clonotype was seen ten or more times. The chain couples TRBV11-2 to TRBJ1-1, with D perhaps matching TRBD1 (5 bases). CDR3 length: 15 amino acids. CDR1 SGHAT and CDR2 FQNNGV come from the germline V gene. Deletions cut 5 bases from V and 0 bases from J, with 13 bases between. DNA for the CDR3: TGTGCCAGCAGCCCTAGGACAAGGGTGAACACTGAAGCTTTCTTT. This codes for CASSPRTRVNTEAFF.

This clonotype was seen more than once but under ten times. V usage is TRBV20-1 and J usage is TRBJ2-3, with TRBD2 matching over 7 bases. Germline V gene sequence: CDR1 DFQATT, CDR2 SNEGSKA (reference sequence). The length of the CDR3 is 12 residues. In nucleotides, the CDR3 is TGCAGCACTCTAGCGGAAGGCCGTGCGCAGTATTTT. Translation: CSTLAEGRAQYF.

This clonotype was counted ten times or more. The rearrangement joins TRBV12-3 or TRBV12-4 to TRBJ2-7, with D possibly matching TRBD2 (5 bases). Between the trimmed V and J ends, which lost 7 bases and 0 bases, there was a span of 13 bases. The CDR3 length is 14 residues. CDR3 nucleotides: TGTGCCAGCAACGAGGGTCCTAGCTCCTACGAGCAGTACTTC. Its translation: CASNEGPSSYEQYF.

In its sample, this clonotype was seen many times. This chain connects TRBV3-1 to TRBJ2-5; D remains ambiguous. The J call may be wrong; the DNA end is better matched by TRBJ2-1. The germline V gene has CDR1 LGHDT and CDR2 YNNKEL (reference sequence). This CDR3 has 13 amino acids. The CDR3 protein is CASSQDSRSEQFF. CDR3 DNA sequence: TGTGCCAGCAGCCAAGATTCGCGGAGCGAGCAGTTCTTC.

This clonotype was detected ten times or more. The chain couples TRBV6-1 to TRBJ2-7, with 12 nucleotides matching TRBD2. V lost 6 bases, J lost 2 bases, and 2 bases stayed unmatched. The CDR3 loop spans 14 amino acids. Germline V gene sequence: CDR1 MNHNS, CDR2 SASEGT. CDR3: CASRWTSGAYEQYF. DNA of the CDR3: TGTGCCAGCAGGTGGACTAGCGGGGCCTACGAGCAGTACTTC.

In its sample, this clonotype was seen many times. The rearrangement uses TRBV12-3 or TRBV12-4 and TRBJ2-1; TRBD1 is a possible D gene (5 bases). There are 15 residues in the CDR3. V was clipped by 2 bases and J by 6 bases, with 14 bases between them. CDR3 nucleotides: TGTGCCAGCAGTTTAAAAGGGGATTGGAGCAATGAGCAGTTCTTC. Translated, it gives CASSLKGDWSNEQFF.

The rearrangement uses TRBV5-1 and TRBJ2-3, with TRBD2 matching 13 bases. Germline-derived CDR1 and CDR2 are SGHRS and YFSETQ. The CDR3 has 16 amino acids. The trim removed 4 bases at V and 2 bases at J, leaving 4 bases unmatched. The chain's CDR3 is CASSRGLAGLTDTQYF. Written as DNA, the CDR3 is TGCGCCAGCAGCCGGGGACTAGCGGGACTCACAGATACGCAGTATTTT.

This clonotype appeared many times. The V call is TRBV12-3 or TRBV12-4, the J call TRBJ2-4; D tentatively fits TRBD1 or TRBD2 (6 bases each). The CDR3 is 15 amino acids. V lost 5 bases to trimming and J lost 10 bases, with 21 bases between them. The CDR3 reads CASSPDPSGAGIQYF. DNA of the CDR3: TGTGCCAGCAGTCCCGATCCTTCGGGGGCAGGAATTCAGTACTTC.

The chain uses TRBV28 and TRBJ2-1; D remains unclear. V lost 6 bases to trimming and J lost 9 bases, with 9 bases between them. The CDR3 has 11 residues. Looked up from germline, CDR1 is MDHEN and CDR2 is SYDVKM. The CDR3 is CASSLRSEQFF. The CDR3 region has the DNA TGTGCCAGCAGCTTACGAAGTGAGCAGTTCTTC.

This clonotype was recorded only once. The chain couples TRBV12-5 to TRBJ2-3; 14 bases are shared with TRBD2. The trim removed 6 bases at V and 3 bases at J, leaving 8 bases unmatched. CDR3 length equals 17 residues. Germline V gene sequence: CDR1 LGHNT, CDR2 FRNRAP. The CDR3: CASGPGLAGVRTDTQYF. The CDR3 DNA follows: TGTGCTAGTGGCCCGGGACTAGCGGGAGTAAGAACAGATACGCAGTATTTT.

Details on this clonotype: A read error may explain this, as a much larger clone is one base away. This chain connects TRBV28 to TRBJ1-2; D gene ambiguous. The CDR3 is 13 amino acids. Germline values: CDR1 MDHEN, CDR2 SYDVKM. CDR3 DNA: TGTGCCAGCAGTTCTAAGGGAAAGTATGACTACACCTTC. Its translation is CASSSKGKYDYTF.

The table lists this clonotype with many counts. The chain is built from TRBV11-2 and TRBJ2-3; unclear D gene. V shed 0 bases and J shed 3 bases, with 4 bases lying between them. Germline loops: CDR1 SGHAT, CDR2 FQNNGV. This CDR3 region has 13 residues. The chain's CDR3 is CASSLDMTDTQYF. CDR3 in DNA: TGTGCCAGCAGCTTAGATATGACAGATACGCAGTATTTT.

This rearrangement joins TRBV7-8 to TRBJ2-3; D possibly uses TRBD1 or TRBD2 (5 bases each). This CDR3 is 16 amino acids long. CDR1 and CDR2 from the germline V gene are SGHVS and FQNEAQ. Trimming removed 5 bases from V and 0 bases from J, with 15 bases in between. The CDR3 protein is CASSGDRWVSTDTQYF. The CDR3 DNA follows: TGTGCCAGCAGCGGGGACCGTTGGGTCAGCACAGATACGCAGTATTTT. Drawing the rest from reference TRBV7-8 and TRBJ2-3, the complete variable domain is GAGVSQSPRYKVAKRGQDVALRCDPISGHVSLFWYQQALGQGPEFLTYFQNEAQLDKSGLPSDRFFAERPEGSVSTLKIQRTQQEDSAVYLCASSGDRWVSTDTQYFGPGTRLTVL.

CDR3 sequence: CASSRREGPGETQYF. The CDR3 region has the DNA TGTGCCAGCAGCCGGCGGGAGGGCCCGGGGGAGACCCAGTACTTC. The V call is TRBV11-2, the J call TRBJ2-5, with TRBD2 matching over 9 bases. This CDR3 has 15 residues. Germline V gives CDR1 SGHAT, CDR2 FQNNGV. With V trimmed by 5 bases and J by 5 bases, 9 bases remained unmatched.

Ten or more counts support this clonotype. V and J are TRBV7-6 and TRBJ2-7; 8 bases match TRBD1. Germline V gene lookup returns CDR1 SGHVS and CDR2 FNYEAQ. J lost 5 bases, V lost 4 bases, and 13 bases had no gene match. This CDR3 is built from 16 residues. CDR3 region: CASSSPGQGRSHEQYF. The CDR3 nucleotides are TGTGCCAGCAGCTCACCCGGACAGGGACGATCCCACGAGCAGTACTTC.

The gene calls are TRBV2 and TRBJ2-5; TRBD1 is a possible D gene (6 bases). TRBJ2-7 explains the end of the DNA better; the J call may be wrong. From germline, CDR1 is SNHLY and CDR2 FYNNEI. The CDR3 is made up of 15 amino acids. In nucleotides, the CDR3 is TGTGCCAGCAGGAACTGGGGGCAGGGAGTTTACGAGCAGTACTTC. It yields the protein CASRNWGQGVYEQYF.

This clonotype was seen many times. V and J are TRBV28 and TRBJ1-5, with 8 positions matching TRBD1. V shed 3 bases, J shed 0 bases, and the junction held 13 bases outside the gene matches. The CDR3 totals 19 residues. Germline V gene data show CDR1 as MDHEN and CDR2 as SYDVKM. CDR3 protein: CASSFLRQGLENSNQPQHF. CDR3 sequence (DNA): TGTGCCAGCAGTTTTCTCCGACAGGGGCTCGAAAATAGCAATCAGCCCCAGCATTTT.

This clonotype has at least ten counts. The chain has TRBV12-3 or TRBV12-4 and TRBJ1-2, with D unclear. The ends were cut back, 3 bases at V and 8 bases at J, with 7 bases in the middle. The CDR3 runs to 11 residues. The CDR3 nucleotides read TGTGCCAGCAGTTTCGGGGAGGGCTACACCTTC. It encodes CASSFGEGYTF.

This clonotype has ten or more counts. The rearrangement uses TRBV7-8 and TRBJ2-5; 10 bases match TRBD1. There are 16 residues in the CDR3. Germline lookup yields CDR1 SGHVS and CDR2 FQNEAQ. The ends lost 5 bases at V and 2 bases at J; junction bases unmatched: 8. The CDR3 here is CASSQSWDRGQETQYF. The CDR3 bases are TGTGCCAGCAGCCAAAGTTGGGACAGGGGTCAAGAGACCCAGTACTTC.

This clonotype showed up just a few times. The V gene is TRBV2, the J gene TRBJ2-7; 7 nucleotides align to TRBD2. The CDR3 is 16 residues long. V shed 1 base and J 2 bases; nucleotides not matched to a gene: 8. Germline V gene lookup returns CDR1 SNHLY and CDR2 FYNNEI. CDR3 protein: CASSEDGTTITYEQYF. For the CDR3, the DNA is TGTGCCAGCAGTGAAGATGGGACTACCATTACCTACGAGCAGTACTTC.